The T cell receptor beta chain under discussion was sequenced for a study of glioma-infiltrating T cells. Note on this clonotype: This could be a read error, since a much larger clone is one nucleotide away.

Germline loops: CDR1 MDHEN, CDR2 SYDVKM. The CDR3 consists of 14 residues. Using RNA template, CDR3s of TCR alpha and beta were amplified with iRepertoire arm-PCR. TCRdb reanalysed the multiplex PCR reads using MiXCR and keeps one entry per CDR3 protein. This sample yields under 200,000 distinct CDR3 sequences, of which approximately 40% are seen a single time; around 4.9% belongs to the top ten. Sequenced input: glioma tissue, nonneoplastic brain tissue, or PBMCs (not recorded which). The chain has TRBV28 and TRBJ1-2; tentative D call: TRBD1 (6 bases). The origin of this receptor is a human donor with low-grade glioma or glioblastoma, undergoing nonglioma brain surgery, or in good health (not recorded which). The CDR3 reads CASTLSGTRGGYNF. In DNA form, the CDR3 reads TGTGCCAGCACCTTATCCGGGACCAGGGGAGGCTACAACTTC.